This T cell receptor beta chain was retrieved from a study of T-cell memory formation after mild COVID-19. The study, taken as a whole, reports: The study found balanced CD4/CD8 in clones contracting day 15 to 85 and a CD4+ lean in later expanders. Contracting clones localized mainly to CM and EM when CD4+ and mainly to EMRA when CD8+.

Each CDR3 protein gets one entry after TCRdb re-called the 5' RACE reads with MiXCR. The sample yields nearly 250,000 distinct CDR3 sequences, 15% seen once. Remarks on this clonotype: What it binds is not known.

The germline V and J ends were trimmed by 6 bases and 1 base, with 21 bases remaining between them. Germline V CDR1 and CDR2: MNHEY, SVGEGT. This CDR3 region has 17 residues. The J gene is TRBJ1-1, the V gene TRBV6-2 or TRBV6-3, with TRBD1 as a possible D gene (6 bases). Sequencing was done on a sample of PBMCs or a T cell subset sorted from them (not recorded which). This receptor was taken from an adult woman who had mild COVID-19 (a few samples of this study predate the infection). Cell type and time point are not known. Written as DNA, the CDR3 is TGTGCCAGCAGCCAGGGGATGTACCGGGAGTCGAACACTGAAGCTTTCTTT. It codes for CASSQGMYRESNTEAFF.